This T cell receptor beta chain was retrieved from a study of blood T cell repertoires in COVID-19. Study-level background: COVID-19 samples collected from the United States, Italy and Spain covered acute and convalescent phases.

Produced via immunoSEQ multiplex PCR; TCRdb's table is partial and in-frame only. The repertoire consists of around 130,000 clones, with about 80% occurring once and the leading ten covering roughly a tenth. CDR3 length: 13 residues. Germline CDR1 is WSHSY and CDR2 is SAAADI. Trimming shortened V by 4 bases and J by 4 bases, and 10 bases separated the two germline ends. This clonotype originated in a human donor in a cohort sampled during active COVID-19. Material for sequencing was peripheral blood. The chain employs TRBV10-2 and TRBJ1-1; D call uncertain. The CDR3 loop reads CASSGWEGTEAFF. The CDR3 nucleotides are TGCGCCAGCAGTGGATGGGAGGGCACTGAAGCTTTCTTT.